This section outlines one T cell receptor beta chain sequence together with its context. Its antigen is unidentified. This record comes from a study of T cell responses to AZD1222 COVID-19 vaccine. Produced via immunoSEQ multiplex PCR; TCRdb's table is partial and in-frame only. This sample has approximately 120,000 clones, with roughly 87% found just once. The CDR3 spans 16 residues. V lost 5 bases and J lost 4; bases outside the gene matches: 13. The germline gives CDR1 SEHNR, CDR2 FQNEAQ (reference sequence). Regarding the study as a whole: Mostly white British, mostly female donors; authors suggested clonal diversity may be underestimated. Sampled repertoires all dated from after the peak T cell response. Vaccine-related CD4 TCRs covered spike, predominating at 160-218 and 743-854.

The source of this sequence is an adult in good health. This specimen consisted of peripheral blood, obtained on day 0 of AZD1222 vaccination. V is TRBV7-9 and J is TRBJ2-5; 7 positions agree with TRBD2. The CDR3 DNA follows: TGTGCCAGCAGCCCCCTGCGGGGGAGGGGACGAGAGACCCAGTACTTC. Translating it yields CASSPLRGRGRETQYF.